The rows below give T cell receptor beta chains drawn from one sample of a study of patients and donors after allogeneic stem cell transplantation. Via MiXCR, TCRdb re-called the RT-PCR reads, giving one row per CDR3 protein. Here the sample spans 800,000 to 1,000,000 distinct CDR3 sequences, more than 15% being singletons. Sequencing used blood, either unsorted or a sorted T cell fraction (not recorded which). Source of these receptors: a human donor who was either an allogeneic HSCT recipient or a stem cell or donor lymphocyte infusion donor (not recorded which). It is not recorded whose cells these are; they may come from a transplant donor. Each CDR3 is given with its conserved first and last residue. The D gene is left open where the match is weak. A row's size may be missing; if present it is once, few, many or a size class.

D gene	clone size	J gene	V gene	CDR3 DNA	CDR3 protein
-	-	TRBJ2-3	TRBV7-9	TGTGCCAGCAGCTCTTCGACGGGCACAGATACGCAGTATTTT	CASSSSTGTDTQYF
-	many	TRBJ1-1	TRBV20-1	TGCAGTGCTAGAGCGGAGCGTCGGAACACTGAAGCTTTCTTT	CSARAERRNTEAFF
-	-	TRBJ1-4	TRBV20-1	TGCAGTGCTAGAGATCAGAGAGGGGATGAAAAACTGTTTTTT	CSARDQRGDEKLFF
-	few	TRBJ2-3	TRBV5-1	TGCGCCAGCAGTCCCGGGAGATCAGGCACAGATACGCAGTATTTT	CASSPGRSGTDTQYF
TRBD2	many	TRBJ2-3	TRBV12-3/TRBV12-4	TGTGCCAGCAGTTTTGGCACTAGCGGGGGGACGCAGTATTTT	CASSFGTSGGTQYF
TRBD1	many	TRBJ2-7	TRBV10-3	TGTGCCGTAACCGTAGGGACAGGGTGGAACGAGCAGTACTTC	CAVTVGTGWNEQYF
TRBD2	few	TRBJ2-5	TRBV5-1	TGCGCCAGCAGCAGCCCGGGACTAGCGGGGGAGACGTACCAAGAGACCCAGTACTTC	CASSSPGLAGETYQETQYF
-	few	TRBJ1-2	TRBV20-1	TGCAGTGCTAGTAAACCAGGCGGTAACTATGGCTACACCTTC	CSASKPGGNYGYTF
TRBD1	many	TRBJ1-2	TRBV12-3/TRBV12-4	TGTGCCAGCAGTATGGACAGGGGAGGCGACTATGGCTACACCTTC	CASSMDRGGDYGYTF
-	-	TRBJ2-1	TRBV7-9	TGTGCCAGCAGCCACCCTAGTAACGAGCAGTTCTTC	CASSHPSNEQFF
TRBD1	-	TRBJ2-3	TRBV27	TGTGCCAGCAGTTCCCACAGGGGAGAAAGGAGCACAGATACGCAGTATTTT	CASSSHRGERSTDTQYF
TRBD2	-	TRBJ2-3	TRBV20-1	TGCAGTGCTTCCTCGGGGAGGACTAGCGGAGGCACAGATACGCAGTATTTT	CSASSGRTSGGTDTQYF
-	-	TRBJ1-1	TRBV6-6	TGTGCCAGCAGTTACCGGGAAGTGGGTGAAGCTTTCTTT	CASSYREVGEAFF
TRBD2	few	TRBJ2-7	TRBV19	TGTGCCAGTAGCCCGGGGGGGAGGTACGAGCAGTACTTC	CASSPGGRYEQYF
-	-	TRBJ2-1	TRBV15	TGTGCCACCAGCAACGGGGCAGGGGCGCCCGGGGATGAGCAGTTCTTC	CATSNGAGAPGDEQFF
TRBD2	few	TRBJ2-7	TRBV5-1	TGCGCCAGCAGCTTGGCCCGAGGGATGACTAGCGGTACCGAGGGCTACGAGCAGTACTTC	CASSLARGMTSGTEGYEQYF
TRBD1	few	TRBJ2-4	TRBV2	TGTGCCAGCCTAAAGTTGGACAGGGGAAACATTCAGTACTTC	CASLKLDRGNIQYF
-	few	TRBJ2-1	TRBV5-1	TGCGCCAGCACTCTAGCGACCAGCTCCTACAATGAGCAGTTCTTC	CASTLATSSYNEQFF
-	few	TRBJ2-3	TRBV29-1	TGCAGCGTTGAAGATCCCCAGACAGTTAGCACAGATACGCAGTATTTT	CSVEDPQTVSTDTQYF
-	-	TRBJ1-4	TRBV6-1	TGTGCCAGCAGTAGGGGGGACGTAAAGAATGAAAAACTGTTTTTT	CASSRGDVKNEKLFF
-	few	TRBJ1-1	TRBV6-1	TGTGCCAGCAGTGTCTCCGGGACCGGGACAACTGAAGCTTTCTTT	CASSVSGTGTTEAFF